This T cell receptor (beta chain) was identified in a study of cytomegalovirus exposure and HLA in healthy donors. The wider study: The 90 to 150 validation repertoires, a later analysis reported, used the same platform as the approximately 670 first-cohort repertoires. Study observations and caveats: A few of the chains that were CMV-associated were confirmed in vitro to be specific for CMV antigens. Using the classifier, cytomegalovirus status was reportedly diagnosed with high specificity and sensitivity.

Turning to this clone: Its antigen is unidentified.

The CDR3 contains 15 residues. V shed 6 bases and J shed 0 bases, with 13 bases lying between them. Germline CDR1 SGHRS, CDR2 YFSETQ. Sequenced by immunoSEQ multiplex PCR; TCRdb stores in-frame clones only, minus some. This repertoire shows around 190,000 clones, 81% found once; its top ten account for about 1.2%. V usage is TRBV5-1 and J usage is TRBJ1-5; tentative D call: TRBD1 (5 bases). Input material: PBMCs. The sequence came from a woman in her twenties or thirties in good health and CMV-seronegative. CDR3 residues: CASTPTGGSNQPQHF. The CDR3 coding sequence is TGCGCCAGCACCCCTACCGGGGGTAGCAATCAGCCCCAGCATTTT. Together with reference TRBV5-1 and TRBJ1-5, the CDR3 gives the full variable domain: KAGVTQTPRYLIKTRGQQVTLSCSPISGHRSVSWYQQTPGQGLQFLFEYFSETQRNKGNFPGRFSGRQFSNSRSEMNVSTLELGDSALYLCASTPTGGSNQPQHFGDGTRLSIL.